Sequencing of this TCR beta chain was carried out in a study of STAT5B mutations in CD4+ large granular lymphocyte leukemia. Looking at the study overall: The CDR3 'QG' motif was associated with a particular HLA allele among healthy donors.

The protocol was immunoSEQ multiplex PCR, while the TCRdb copy is restricted to in-frame clones and leaves out a portion. The top ten clones hold approximately 6.2% of a sample with tens of thousands of clones, roughly 80% of them seen once. The sequence derives from a human donor in good health. Sequenced input: CD4+ T cells from blood buffy coats.

CDR3 DNA sequence: TGTGCCAGCAGCTTATGGGAGATGAACACTGAAGCTTTCTTT. It yields the protein CASSLWEMNTEAFF. The gene calls are TRBV7-9 and TRBJ1-1; D call uncertain. Between the trimmed V and J ends, which lost 2 bases and 0 bases, there was a span of 7 bases. This CDR3 region has 14 residues. Germline values: CDR1 SEHNR, CDR2 FQNEAQ (reference sequence).